The 20 T cell receptor beta chains listed next were all sequenced from one sample in a study of low-dose radiotherapy and immunotherapy resistance in tumors. TRAV and TRBV primers primed cDNA for both TCRalpha and TCRbeta. Amplification, which lasted 20 to 25 PCR cycles, used a constant-region primer and V-primer adapter to amplify TCRs. TCRdb re-called the reads with MiXCR, one entry per CDR3 protein. Of roughly 18,000 distinct CDR3 sequences listed, around 74% are singletons. Receptors originate from a human donor with advanced metastatic prostate, ovarian, gallbladder or colorectal cancer (not recorded which). This table probably holds off-target reads from a library built for another chain.

The chain couples TRBV27 to TRBJ2-7, with D unclear. V lost 6 bases, J lost 6 bases, and 15 bases lay in between. CDR3 length equals 13 residues. CDR1 is MNHEY and CDR2 is SMNVEV in the germline V gene (reference sequence). CDR3: CASSSSVLGEQYF. The DNA for the CDR3 is TGTGCCAGCAGCTCCTCCGTCCTGGGCGAGCAGTACTTC.

The V gene is TRBV10-3, the J gene TRBJ2-2; D possibly corresponds to TRBD2 (6 bases). Trimming pared 5 bases from V and 2 bases from J, leaving 9 bases between. Germline CDR1 is ENHRY and CDR2 is SYGVKD. The CDR3 is made up of 14 amino acids. This chain's CDR3 is CAISTGTNTGELFF. CDR3 DNA: TGTGCCATCAGTACCGGGACTAACACCGGGGAGCTGTTTTTT.

This chain connects TRBV28 to TRBJ2-7; D might be TRBD1 or TRBD2, each matching 5 bases. The V gene's germline CDR1 is MDHEN and CDR2 SYDVKM. The CDR3 length is 15 residues. V was clipped by 8 bases and J by 5 bases, with 22 bases between them. The chain's CDR3 is CASSTRTRGWNEQYF. For the CDR3, the DNA is TGTGCCAGCTCCACCCGGACGAGGGGTTGGAACGAGCAGTACTTC.

The chain carries TRBV10-1 and TRBJ2-2, with 12 bases lining up with TRBD2. This CDR3 spans 17 amino acids. The germline gives CDR1 WNHNN, CDR2 SYGVQD (reference sequence). J lost 4 bases, V lost 9 bases, and 12 bases had no gene match. The CDR3 spells CARDGLAGGPRTGELFF. For the CDR3, the DNA is TGCGCCAGAGATGGTCTAGCGGGAGGGCCTCGCACCGGGGAGCTGTTTTTT.

This clonotype was observed a handful of times. This sequence joins TRBV24-1 and TRBJ1-5; no clear D. The CDR3 spans 16 residues. Trimming stripped 4 bases from V and 4 bases from J, with 16 bases between. Germline CDR1 is KGHDR and CDR2 is SFDVKD. The CDR3 bases are TGTGCCACCAGTGACTCCGGGAGGAACGATAATCAGCCCCAGCATTTT. This gives the protein CATSDSGRNDNQPQHF.

V is TRBV19 and J is TRBJ2-1; D might be TRBD1 (6 bases). From germline, CDR1 is LNHDA and CDR2 SQIVND (reference sequence). This CDR3 is built from 16 residues. The V and J ends lost 4 bases and 0 bases respectively, with 13 bases between them. CDR3 bases: TGTGCCAGTAGTAAGCTTCAACAGGGCTCCTACAATGAGCAGTTCTTC. This codes for CASSKLQQGSYNEQFF.

V usage is TRBV9 and J usage is TRBJ2-6, with unresolved D. Germline V gene sequence: CDR1 SGDLS, CDR2 YYNGEE. The CDR3 runs to 14 residues. Trimming pared 4 bases from V and 1 base from J, leaving 6 bases between. The CDR3 spells CASSLSSGANVLTF. The CDR3 nucleotides are TGTGCCAGCAGCCTTAGTTCTGGGGCCAACGTCCTGACTTTC. The complete variable domain, with remaining parts taken from reference TRBV9 and TRBJ2-6, reads DSGVTQTPKHLITATGQRVTLRCSPRSGDLSVYWYQQSLDQGLQFLIQYYNGEERAKGNILERFSAQQFPDLHSELNLSSLELGDSALYFCASSLSSGANVLTFGAGSRLTVL.

This chain connects TRBV11-2 to TRBJ2-7; D is uncertain. Germline V CDR1 and CDR2: SGHAT, FQNNGV. The CDR3 extends over 12 amino acids. V was trimmed by 1 base and J by 1 base, leaving 2 bases between them. CDR3 loop: CASSLVSYEQYF. The DNA for the CDR3 is TGTGCCAGCAGCTTAGTTTCCTACGAGCAGTACTTC.

This clonotype was seen only once. This chain links TRBV29-1 with TRBJ2-1, with 8 bases lining up with TRBD1. The CDR3 is 16 residues long. V was pared by 6 bases and J by 4 bases, with 14 bases of the junction left unmatched. In germline, CDR1 is SQVTM, CDR2 ANQGSEA. Written as DNA, the CDR3 is TGCAGCGTAACTTTCTTCCGGACAGGGATGTACAATGAGCAGTTCTTC. Translating gives CSVTFFRTGMYNEQFF.

The chain combines TRBV5-1 with TRBJ1-1; 7 bases are a match to TRBD1. CDR1 and CDR2 (germline): SGHRS, YFSETQ. Germline trimming cut 2 bases from V and 4 bases from J; bases unmatched to any gene: 2. The CDR3 has 13 residues. Here the CDR3 reads CASSFAGGTEAFF. CDR3 coding DNA: TGCGCCAGCAGCTTCGCAGGGGGCACTGAAGCTTTCTTT.

The chain employs TRBV7-2 and TRBJ1-2, with D hard to call. V lost 0 bases to trimming and J lost 4 bases, with 12 bases between them. This CDR3 contains 15 residues. The germline gives CDR1 SGHTA, CDR2 FQGNSA. The CDR3 sequence is CASSLAARKIYGYTF. The CDR3 DNA follows: TGTGCCAGCAGCTTAGCGGCCAGGAAAATCTATGGCTACACCTTC.

The rearrangement joins TRBV7-2 to TRBJ1-1; no clear D gene. V was pared by 2 bases and J by 0 bases, with 4 bases between. The CDR3 extends over 13 amino acids. CDR1 SGHTA and CDR2 FQGNSA come from the germline V gene. Here the CDR3 DNA reads TGTGCCAGCAGCTTAACCCTGAACACTGAAGCTTTCTTT. It encodes CASSLTLNTEAFF.

This chain links TRBV7-2 with TRBJ1-2; D perhaps matches TRBD1 (5 bases). This CDR3 has 14 residues. CDR1 and CDR2 (germline): SGHTA, FQGNSA. Trimming pared 0 bases from V and 4 bases from J, leaving 9 bases between. CDR3 DNA sequence: TGTGCCAGCAGCTTAGCGAGGGGAGTCTATGGCTACACCTTC. Its protein is CASSLARGVYGYTF. The whole variable domain, filled in from reference TRBV7-2 and TRBJ1-2, reads GAGVSQSPSNKVTEKGKDVELRCDPISGHTALYWYRQSLGQGLEFLIYFQGNSAPDKSGLPSDRFSAERTGGSVSTLTIQRTQQEDSAVYLCASSLARGVYGYTFGSGTRLTVV.

This rearrangement joins TRBV4-3 to TRBJ1-1; no definite D call. This CDR3 has 14 residues. Germline values: CDR1 LGHNA, CDR2 YSLEER. V lost 4 bases to trimming and J lost 3 bases, with 12 bases between them. CDR3 DNA: TGCGCCAGCAGCCTCCGCCCGGCGGACACTGAAGCTTTCTTT. Its translation is CASSLRPADTEAFF.

This clonotype was found a few times. The V call is TRBV29-1, the J call TRBJ2-5; 7 positions agree with TRBD2. Per the germline V gene, CDR1 is SQVTM and CDR2 is ANQGSEA. CDR3 length: 14 residues. The trim removed 1 base at V and 4 bases at J, leaving 6 bases unmatched. DNA for the CDR3: TGCAGCGTTGAAGGGGGGGGAGTTACAGAGACCCAGTACTTC. This translates into CSVEGGGVTETQYF. Full variable domain (missing parts from reference TRBV29-1 and TRBJ2-5): SAVISQKPSRDICQRGTSLTIQCQVDSQVTMMFWYRQQPGQSLTLIATANQGSEATYESGFVIDKFPISRPNLTFSTLTVSNMSPEDSSIYLCSVEGGGVTETQYFGPGTRLLVL.

The V and J genes are TRBV20-1 and TRBJ2-1, with D unclear. Germline CDR1 DFQATT, CDR2 SNEGSKA (reference sequence). Deletions cut 5 bases from V and 9 bases from J, with 11 bases between. This CDR3 region has 11 residues. In DNA form, the CDR3 reads TGCAGTGCTCTCTTATTTCGTGAGCAGTTCTTC. Its protein product is CSALLFREQFF.

This chain connects TRBV20-1 to TRBJ2-5; either TRBD1 or TRBD2 may fit D (5 bases each). Trimming cost V 0 bases and J 1 base, with 15 bases left between them. The CDR3 is 16 residues long. Per germline, CDR1 DFQATT and CDR2 SNEGSKA (reference sequence). The CDR3 region has the DNA TGCAGTGCTAGAGATTTCGGGACCGGGACCCAAGAGACCCAGTACTTC. Amino acid sequence: CSARDFGTGTQETQYF.

The chain links TRBV28 to TRBJ1-1; tentative D call: TRBD1 (6 bases). V lost 7 bases to trimming and J lost 2 bases, with 14 bases between them. This CDR3 spans 14 amino acids. Germline V gives CDR1 MDHEN, CDR2 SYDVKM. In nucleotides, the CDR3 is TGTGCCAGCACATGGGGGGACATCAACACTGAAGCTTTCTTT. Encoded protein: CASTWGDINTEAFF.

V and J are TRBV5-4 and TRBJ2-5; D ambiguous. V shed 1 base and J shed 0 bases, with 4 bases lying between them. The CDR3 is 13 residues long. The germline V gene encodes CDR1 SGHNT and CDR2 YYREEE (reference sequence). The CDR3 DNA sequence: TGTGCCAGCAGCTTGCCCAACCAAGAGACCCAGTACTTC. Protein sequence: CASSLPNQETQYF.

The gene calls are TRBV19 and TRBJ1-3; D is undetermined. V lost 3 bases and J lost 4, with 10 bases in between. The CDR3 spans 14 residues. Germline V gene lookup returns CDR1 LNHDA and CDR2 SQIVND (reference sequence). CDR3 protein: CASSISNTGNTIYF. The CDR3 DNA sequence: TGTGCCAGTAGTATCTCGAACACGGGAAACACCATATATTTT.